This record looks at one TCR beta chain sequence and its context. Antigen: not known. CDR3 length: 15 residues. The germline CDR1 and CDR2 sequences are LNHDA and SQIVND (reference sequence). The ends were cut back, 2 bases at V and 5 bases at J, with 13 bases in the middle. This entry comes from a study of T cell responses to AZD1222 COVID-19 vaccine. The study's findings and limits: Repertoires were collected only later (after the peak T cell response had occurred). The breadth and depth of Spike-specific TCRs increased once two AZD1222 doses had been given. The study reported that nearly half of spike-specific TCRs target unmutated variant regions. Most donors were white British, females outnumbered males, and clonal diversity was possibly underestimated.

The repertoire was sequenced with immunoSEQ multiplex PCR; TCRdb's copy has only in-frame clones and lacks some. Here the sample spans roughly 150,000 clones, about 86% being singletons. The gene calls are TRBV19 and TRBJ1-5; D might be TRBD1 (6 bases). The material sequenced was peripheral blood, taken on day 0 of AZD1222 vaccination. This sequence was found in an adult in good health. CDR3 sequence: CASSIKAGAHQPQHF. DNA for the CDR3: TGTGCCAGTAGTATAAAGGCAGGGGCACATCAGCCCCAGCATTTT.